This passage covers 7 T cell receptor beta chains from one sample sequenced in a study of shared clonotypes between healthy human individuals (dated by TCRdb to about 2020). The library was obtained by the immunoSEQ multiplex PCR assay. The table was pulled from immuneACCESS by TCRdb, which kept in-frame rearrangements only. Such tables lose some clones; where checked, under half of the loss comes from unresolved V genes, and the rest has no known cause. The table for this sample lists 1.4 million to 1.5 million clones; roughly 95% of them were counted only once. The top ten clonotypes cover about 1.2% of the sample. Sequenced sample: naive CD4+ T cells sorted from blood. The intended sense of this specimen's cell subset or site label: CD45RA+ positively selected. The receptors were sampled from a man under 40 in good health.

In the case of this clone: Other nucleotide sequences from this sample produce the same CDR3. V and J are TRBV29-1 and TRBJ1-5; unclear D gene. CDR3 length: 13 residues. V was trimmed by 4 bases and J by 3 bases, leaving 10 bases between them. CDR1 is SQVTM and CDR2 is ANQGSEA in the germline V gene. In nucleotides, the CDR3 is TGCAGCGTTGGTGGCGGGCTCAATCAGCCCCAGCATTTT. Amino acids: CSVGGGLNQPQHF.

The genes are TRBV7-2 and TRBJ2-1; 8 bases are shared with TRBD2. Germline loops: CDR1 SGHTA, CDR2 FQGNSA. V gave up 6 bases and J gave up 6 bases; unmatched junction bases: 13. The CDR3 loop spans 16 amino acids. CDR3 protein: CASSSQWREVFNEQFF. The CDR3 nucleotides are TGTGCCAGCAGTTCGCAATGGCGGGAGGTGTTCAATGAGCAGTTCTTC.

To note about this clone: The same CDR3 is also encoded by other DNA sequences in this sample. The V and J genes are TRBV5-1 and TRBJ1-1; D call uncertain. Trimming cost V 0 bases and J 3 bases, with 6 bases left between them. There are 13 residues in the CDR3. Germline values: CDR1 SGHRS, CDR2 YFSETQ. The CDR3 region is CASSLASDTEAFF. The CDR3 DNA follows: TGCGCCAGCAGCTTGGCGAGTGACACTGAAGCTTTCTTT. Drawing the rest from reference TRBV5-1 and TRBJ1-1, the complete variable domain is KAGVTQTPRYLIKTRGQQVTLSCSPISGHRSVSWYQQTPGQGLQFLFEYFSETQRNKGNFPGRFSGRQFSNSRSEMNVSTLELGDSALYLCASSLASDTEAFFGQGTRLTVV.

The rearrangement uses TRBV10-3 and TRBJ1-1, with a possible D match to TRBD1 (5 bases). Germline V gene sequence: CDR1 ENHRY, CDR2 SYGVKD. This CDR3 has 16 residues. The germline V and J ends were trimmed by 6 bases and 0 bases, with 17 bases remaining between them. This CDR3 reads CAISDQGNIVNTEAFF. CDR3 in DNA: TGTGCCATCAGCGACCAGGGAAACATCGTGAACACTGAAGCTTTCTTT.

The chain carries TRBV7-2 and TRBJ1-4; D is undetermined. CDR1 is SGHTA, CDR2 FQGNSA, per germline. Trimming shortened V by 4 bases and J by 8 bases, and 20 bases separated the two germline ends. The CDR3 length is 16 residues. This CDR3 is CASSSLHGRSGEKLFF. The CDR3 region has the DNA TGTGCCAGCAGCTCACTCCACGGCAGGTCGGGAGAAAAACTGTTTTTT.

The rearrangement uses TRBV6-5 and TRBJ2-7; weak D call: TRBD1 (6 bases). Looked up from germline, CDR1 is MNHEY and CDR2 is SVGAGI. This CDR3 region has 15 residues. V shed 4 bases and J shed 6 bases, with 19 bases lying between them. CDR3: CASSWTRGLGREQYF. The CDR3 bases are TGTGCCAGCAGTTGGACCAGGGGATTAGGGCGCGAGCAGTACTTC.

This clone was counted a single time. This CDR3 is CASSFIRGGGETQYF. The CDR3 nucleotides are TGTGCCAGCAGTTTCATACGCGGGGGAGGCGAGACCCAGTACTTC. The chain uses TRBV28 and TRBJ2-5; 7 bases line up with TRBD2. V gave up 3 bases and J gave up 5 bases; unmatched junction bases: 9. Looked up from germline, CDR1 is MDHEN and CDR2 is SYDVKM. The CDR3 spans 15 residues.